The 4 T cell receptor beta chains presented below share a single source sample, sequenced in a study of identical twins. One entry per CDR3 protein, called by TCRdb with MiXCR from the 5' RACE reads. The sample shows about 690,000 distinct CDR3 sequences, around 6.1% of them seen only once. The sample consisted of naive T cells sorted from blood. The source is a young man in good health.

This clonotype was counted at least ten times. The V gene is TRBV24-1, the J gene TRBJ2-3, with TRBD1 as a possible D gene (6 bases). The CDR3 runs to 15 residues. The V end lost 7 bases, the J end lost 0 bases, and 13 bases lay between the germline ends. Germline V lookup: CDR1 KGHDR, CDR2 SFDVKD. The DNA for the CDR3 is TGTGCCACCAGCCACAGGGATCTGAGCACAGATACGCAGTATTTT. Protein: CATSHRDLSTDTQYF.

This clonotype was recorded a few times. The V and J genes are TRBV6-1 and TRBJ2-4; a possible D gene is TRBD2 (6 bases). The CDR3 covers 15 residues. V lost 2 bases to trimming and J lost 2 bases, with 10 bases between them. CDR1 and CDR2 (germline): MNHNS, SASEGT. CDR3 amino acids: CASSELGLTKNIQYF. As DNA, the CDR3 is TGTGCCAGCAGTGAACTCGGACTAACCAAAAACATTCAGTACTTC.

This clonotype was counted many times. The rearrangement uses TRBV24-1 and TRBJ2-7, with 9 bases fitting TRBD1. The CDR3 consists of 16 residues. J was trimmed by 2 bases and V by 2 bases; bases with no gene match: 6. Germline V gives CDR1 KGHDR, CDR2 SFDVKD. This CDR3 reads CATSDSQTGGPYEQYF. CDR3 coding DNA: TGTGCCACCAGTGATTCGCAGACAGGGGGTCCCTACGAGCAGTACTTC.

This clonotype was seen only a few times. The CDR3 DNA sequence: TGTGCCACCAGTGATCCAGTACAAGAGACCCAGTACTTC. It translates to CATSDPVQETQYF. This chain links TRBV24-1 with TRBJ2-5; D remains unclear. The CDR3 extends over 13 amino acids. Germline V gives CDR1 KGHDR, CDR2 SFDVKD. Between the trimmed V and J ends, which lost 3 bases and 2 bases, there was a span of 6 bases.